Each of the 20 T cell receptor beta chains below was sequenced from the same sample in a study of cytomegalovirus exposure and HLA in healthy donors. Vbeta (60) and Jbeta (13) primers were used in the PCR. The protocol was immunoSEQ multiplex PCR, while the TCRdb copy is restricted to in-frame clones and leaves out a portion. The data hold over 100,000 clones, with 75% to 90% observed a single time. Sequencing was carried out using PBMCs. The origin of the receptors is a man aged 35 to 55 in good health and CMV-seronegative.

This rearrangement joins TRBV6-5 to TRBJ2-7, with 10 bases that match TRBD1. Germline V gene data show CDR1 as MNHEY and CDR2 as SVGAGI. The CDR3 is made up of 15 amino acids. The J segment lost 2 bases and the V segment lost 2 bases, leaving 3 bases of the junction unmatched. The CDR3 loop reads CASSYRDRGTYEQYF. The CDR3 DNA reads TGTGCCAGCAGTTACCGGGACAGGGGAACCTACGAGCAGTACTTC.

The chain has TRBV9 and TRBJ1-3; no definite D call. V was pared by 1 base and J by 4 bases, with 12 bases between. The CDR3 length is 15 residues. Germline V lookup: CDR1 SGDLS, CDR2 YYNGEE. CDR3 in DNA: TGTGCCAGCAGCGTAACGCATGTTGAGGGAAACACCATATATTTT. Translating it yields CASSVTHVEGNTIYF.

This clone was detected a few times. The chain is built from TRBV2 and TRBJ2-5; 8 nucleotides match TRBD2. This CDR3 is built from 15 residues. The junction had 7 bases not matched to a gene; V was cut back by 6 bases and J by 1 base. Looked up from germline, CDR1 is SNHLY and CDR2 is FYNNEI. The CDR3 DNA sequence: TGTGCCAGCAGACCTTCACGGGGGGGCCAAGAGACCCAGTACTTC. Residues: CASRPSRGGQETQYF.

This chain uses TRBV27 with TRBJ1-5; no clear D. With 2 bases removed from V and 2 bases from J, the gap between germline ends came to 10 bases. Per germline, CDR1 MNHEY and CDR2 SMNVEV (reference sequence). The CDR3 runs to 15 residues. As DNA, the CDR3 is TGTGCCAGCAGTTTAAATCCTGTTGGCAATCAGCCCCAGCATTTT. It translates to CASSLNPVGNQPQHF.

This clone occurred once. V and J are TRBV4-1 and TRBJ1-2, with 9 bases matching TRBD1. Per the germline V gene, CDR1 is MGHRA and CDR2 is YSYEKL. J gave up 4 bases and V 0 bases, and 6 bases lay outside the gene matches. The CDR3 contains 16 residues. The CDR3 reads CASSQEGTGSIYGYTF. In nucleotides, the CDR3 is TGCGCCAGCAGCCAAGAAGGGACAGGGTCTATCTATGGCTACACCTTC.

This clone was detected a few times. This chain joins TRBV19 and TRBJ1-3; perhaps TRBD1 as D (5 bases). The germline V and J ends were trimmed by 5 bases and 2 bases, with 7 bases remaining between them. This CDR3 is 13 amino acids long. CDR1 LNHDA and CDR2 SQIVND come from the germline V gene (reference sequence). The CDR3 DNA reads TGTGCCAGTAGTCCAGGGCCTGGAAACACCATATATTTT. Encoded protein: CASSPGPGNTIYF.

This clone has more than one count but fewer than ten. This sequence joins TRBV29-1 and TRBJ1-1; TRBD1 agrees at 7 bases. The CDR3 extends over 13 amino acids. Losses at the gene ends were 7 bases for V and 2 bases for J; bases not matched to a gene: 7. Per the germline V gene, CDR1 is SQVTM and CDR2 is ANQGSEA. CDR3 bases: TGCAGCGCCAATTGGGACAGCAACACTGAAGCTTTCTTT. Translated, it gives CSANWDSNTEAFF. Full variable domain (missing parts from reference TRBV29-1 and TRBJ1-1): SAVISQKPSRDICQRGTSLTIQCQVDSQVTMMFWYRQQPGQSLTLIATANQGSEATYESGFVIDKFPISRPNLTFSTLTVSNMSPEDSSIYLCSANWDSNTEAFFGQGTRLTVV.

The chain is built from TRBV2 and TRBJ1-5; the D gene is possibly TRBD1 (5 bases). Deletions cut 7 bases from V and 0 bases from J, with 10 bases between. The CDR3 is 14 amino acids. Germline CDR1 and CDR2: SNHLY and FYNNEI. This chain's CDR3 is CASTDSYSNQPQHF. In nucleotides, the CDR3 is TGTGCCAGCACCGACAGTTATAGCAATCAGCCCCAGCATTTT.

The chain has TRBV6-6 and TRBJ2-3; 9 bases agree with TRBD2. CDR3 length: 14 residues. V lost 6 bases to trimming and J lost 2 bases; unmatched junction nucleotides: 3. Germline values: CDR1 MNHNY, CDR2 SVGAGI (reference sequence). The CDR3 DNA sequence: TGTGCCAGCAGGCGGGGGGGCCACACAGATACGCAGTATTTT. Amino acid sequence: CASRRGGHTDTQYF.

CDR3 amino acids: CASAPRGQDGETQYF. The CDR3, as DNA: TGCGCCAGCGCACCCCGTGGACAGGACGGCGAGACCCAGTACTTC. The chain uses TRBV5-1 and TRBJ2-5; 7 nucleotides align to TRBD1. V lost 7 bases, J lost 5 bases, and 14 bases stayed unmatched. Germline V lookup: CDR1 SGHRS, CDR2 YFSETQ. The CDR3 spans 15 residues.

Notes on this clone: Its ends do not fully match the called genes, so a read error is possible. The identical CDR3 is also encoded by other nucleotide sequences in the sample. CDR3 amino acids: CASSSWTSGLGIAYNEQFF. The DNA for the CDR3 is TGTGCCAGCAGCTCCTGGACTAGCGGGCTCGGGATAGCCTACAATGAACAGTTCTTC. V and J are TRBV7-9 and TRBJ2-1; 11 bases agree with TRBD2. The length of the CDR3 is 19 residues. The germline V gene has CDR1 SEHNR and CDR2 FQNEAQ (reference sequence).

A note on this clone: The junction differs from germline at one of its ends, possibly a read error. This sequence joins TRBV7-9 and TRBJ1-4, with a weak D call TRBD1 (5 bases). The CDR3 is 16 amino acids. Germline V lookup: CDR1 SEHNR, CDR2 FQNEAQ (reference sequence). The CDR3 region has the DNA TGTTCCAGCAGCTTATTAAGGGGTGGTGCTAATGAAAAACTGTTTTTT. Translating it yields CSSSLLRGGANEKLFF. Complete variable domain (other parts from reference TRBV7-9 and TRBJ1-4): DTGVSQNPRHKITKRGQNVTFRCDPISEHNRLYWYRQTLGQGPEFLTYFQNEAQLEKSRLLSDRFSAERPKGSFSTLEIQRTEQGDSAMYLCSSSLLRGGANEKLFFGSGTQLSVL.

The V gene is TRBV7-2, the J gene TRBJ2-7; tentatively, D is TRBD2 (6 bases). The germline V and J ends were trimmed by 0 bases and 3 bases, with 15 bases remaining between them. Germline CDR1 and CDR2: SGHTA and FQGNSA. The CDR3 consists of 16 residues. In nucleotides, the CDR3 is TGTGCCAGCAGCTTAGCGGTGGCGGGGCCAGACTACGAGCAGTACTTC. Translation: CASSLAVAGPDYEQYF.

This chain connects TRBV4-1 to TRBJ2-1, with 12 positions matching TRBD2. Looked up from germline, CDR1 is MGHRA and CDR2 is YSYEKL. V was pared by 4 bases and J by 6 bases, with 4 bases of the junction left unmatched. The CDR3 covers 15 residues. The CDR3 spells CASSPRTSGANEQFF. The CDR3 DNA follows: TGCGCCAGCAGCCCGAGGACTAGCGGGGCCAATGAGCAGTTCTTC.

This clone was found a few times. The chain has TRBV5-1 and TRBJ2-1, with TRBD2 matching over 9 bases. Germline V CDR1 and CDR2: SGHRS, YFSETQ. V was clipped by 0 bases and J by 4 bases; unmatched bases: 5. CDR3 length: 16 amino acids. The CDR3 here is CASSLEVAGAYNEQFF. In DNA, the CDR3 is TGCGCCAGCAGCTTGGAGGTAGCGGGGGCTTACAATGAGCAGTTCTTC.

The rearrangement links TRBV25-1 to TRBJ2-1; TRBD2 might be the D (6 bases). CDR3 length equals 14 residues. CDR1 and CDR2 (germline): MGHDK, SYGVNS. Trimming left V 1 base short and J 6 bases short, with 10 bases between. DNA for the CDR3: TGTGCCAGCAGTGAATTCGGCGGGGTCAATGAGCAGTTCTTC. Amino acids: CASSEFGGVNEQFF.

This clone occurred once. The rearrangement uses TRBV29-1 and TRBJ1-2, with 8 bases lining up with TRBD1. The CDR3 covers 13 residues. V trimming: 7 bases; J trimming: 8 bases; junction bases outside the gene matches: 12. Germline V gene lookup returns CDR1 SQVTM and CDR2 ANQGSEA. CDR3 region: CSADQGAGRGYTF. CDR3 nucleotide sequence: TGCAGCGCAGATCAGGGGGCGGGTAGGGGCTACACCTTC.

A word on this clone: A junction boundary mismatches the germline segment, possibly from a read error. The rearrangement links TRBV7-9 to TRBJ1-2; D is possibly TRBD1 (6 bases). The CDR3 covers 13 residues. CDR1 SEHNR and CDR2 FQNEAQ come from the germline V gene (reference sequence). The DNA for the CDR3 is TGTTCCAGCAGCTTAGTCAGGGGATATGGCTACACCTTC. Its protein is CSSSLVRGYGYTF.

This chain joins TRBV11-3 and TRBJ1-1, with D perhaps TRBD1 (6 bases). The CDR3 totals 17 residues. The germline V and J ends were trimmed by 0 bases and 4 bases, with 18 bases remaining between them. Germline V CDR1 and CDR2: SGHNT, YENEEA. The CDR3 nucleotides are TGTGCCAGCAGCTTAGATGGTACGGGGGGCTCTGGCACTGAAGCTTTCTTT. It is translated as CASSLDGTGGSGTEAFF.

This clone was observed a few times. The V and J genes are TRBV19 and TRBJ2-2; 15 positions agree with TRBD2. Germline V lookup: CDR1 LNHDA, CDR2 SQIVND (reference sequence). With V trimmed by 8 bases and J by 6 bases, 4 bases remained unmatched. The CDR3 is made up of 15 amino acids. The CDR3 sequence is CASWTSGGVAGELFF. In DNA form, the CDR3 reads TGTGCCAGTTGGACTAGCGGGGGGGTTGCCGGGGAGCTGTTTTTT.